The clone carrying this T cell receptor (beta chain) is a singleton in its sample. These data come from a study of blood T cell repertoires in COVID-19. Across the study: Donors in the United States, Italy and Spain gave samples during acute or convalescent COVID-19. Sample material is recorded as cDNA or gDNA derived from T cells, B-cell-depleted T cells, or PBMCs.

Clones were read by immunoSEQ multiplex PCR, and TCRdb kept only the in-frame ones, dropping some. The sample records around 230,000 clones, approximately 85% being singletons. Seattle enrolled patients during active infection and tracked them longitudinally. Germline V gene lookup returns CDR1 KGHDR and CDR2 SFDVKD. There are 14 residues in the CDR3. The V and J ends lost 7 bases and 2 bases respectively, with 11 bases between them. This chain uses TRBV24-1 with TRBJ2-1; D is possibly TRBD1 (6 bases). This sequence was found in a man aged 50 or older with COVID-19, enrolled during active disease. Source material: peripheral blood. The chain's CDR3 is CATSGQPTYNEQFF. DNA for the CDR3: TGTGCCACCAGCGGACAGCCAACCTACAATGAGCAGTTCTTC.